One and the same sample provided the 11 T cell receptor beta chains below, sequenced in a study of T cell repertoires in cytomegalovirus infection. Their specific antigens are unknown. From the reads, TCRdb called clonotypes with MiXCR, one entry per CDR3 protein. The profile shows a few hundred thousand distinct CDR3 sequences, roughly a third of them singletons. Source: cultured PBMCs, taken from culture after CMV antigen stimulation. These receptors were obtained from a human donor in good health (CMV status not recorded). Some clones in this sample may be carry-over from other donors' samples.

This clonotype was seen more than once but under ten times. This sequence joins TRBV5-4 and TRBJ2-4; TRBD1 or TRBD2 may be the D gene (5 bases each). Germline V gives CDR1 SGHNT, CDR2 YYREEE (reference sequence). The length of the CDR3 is 16 residues. V was pared by 0 bases and J by 0 bases, with 10 bases between. The DNA of the CDR3 is TGTGCCAGCAGCTTGGCGGGGCGCGTAGCCAAAAACATTCAGTACTTC. Amino acid sequence: CASSLAGRVAKNIQYF.

The chain employs TRBV2 and TRBJ2-3; 8 nucleotides line up with TRBD2. CDR3 size: 13 residues. Trimming took 10 bases from V and 1 from J; bases not matched to a gene: 4. Germline CDR1 and CDR2: SNHLY and FYNNEI. CDR3 amino acids: CANAGGRTDTQYF. CDR3 coding DNA: TGTGCCAACGCGGGAGGCCGCACAGATACGCAGTATTTT.

This chain connects TRBV10-3 to TRBJ2-4; D unresolved. Germline V gene lookup returns CDR1 ENHRY and CDR2 SYGVKD. The CDR3 length is 14 residues. V was shortened by 3 bases and J by 0 bases, with 6 bases between the two germline ends. CDR3 sequence reads: CAISETLAKNIQYF. CDR3 DNA: TGTGCCATCAGTGAAACTTTAGCCAAAAACATTCAGTACTTC.

The rearrangement joins TRBV5-4 to TRBJ1-2; the D is unclear. Trimming removed 1 base at V and 4 bases at J, with 11 bases between. The CDR3 is made up of 14 amino acids. Germline V gene lookup returns CDR1 SGHNT and CDR2 YYREEE (reference sequence). In DNA form, the CDR3 reads TGTGCCAGCAGCTTGCCCGCCCTCTCCTATGGCTACACCTTC. Its protein is CASSLPALSYGYTF.

This clonotype was seen a few times. The chain combines TRBV29-1 with TRBJ2-1; TRBD2 aligns across 8 bases. The CDR3 extends over 15 amino acids. V lost 6 bases and J lost 4; bases outside the gene matches: 11. CDR1 and CDR2 (germline): SQVTM, ANQGSEA. The CDR3 spells CSVTFLAGGYNEQFF. The CDR3 DNA is TGCAGCGTGACCTTCTTGGCGGGAGGATACAATGAGCAGTTCTTC.

This clonotype was seen more than once but under ten times. The limits of the CDR3 on the DNA are not certain, so only TCRdb's listed CDR3 is given. V is TRBV6-6 and J is TRBJ2-5; TRBD1, the table's D call, was not compared with the DNA. Germline CDR1 and CDR2: MNHNY and SVGAGI (reference sequence). The CDR3 comprises 15 residues, both ends counted. This CDR3 is CASSILGPRQETQYF.

There are a few counts of this clonotype. The J gene is TRBJ2-1, the V gene TRBV7-2; D is uncertain. The CDR3 is 15 amino acids. Trimming cost V 1 base and J 5 bases, with 12 bases left between them. Per the germline V gene, CDR1 is SGHTA and CDR2 is FQGNSA. CDR3 coding DNA: TGTGCCAGCAGCTTAGGGTTTCAGACCAACAATGAGCAGTTCTTC. Translating it yields CASSLGFQTNNEQFF.

The chain combines TRBV28 with TRBJ2-7, with TRBD2 as a possible D gene (6 bases). The CDR3 is 13 residues long. The V gene lost 8 bases and the J gene lost 2 bases, with 13 bases spanning the gap. Germline CDR1 and CDR2: MDHEN and SYDVKM. CDR3 bases: TGTGCCAGCCGGGACTTAGTTCCCTACGAGCAGTACTTC. Its protein product is CASRDLVPYEQYF.

This clonotype occurred a few times. The chain employs TRBV7-2 and TRBJ2-1; 9 positions agree with TRBD2. The CDR3 consists of 14 residues. V shed 8 bases, J shed 6 bases, and the junction held 8 bases outside the gene matches. Germline-derived CDR1 and CDR2 are SGHTA and FQGNSA. CDR3 nucleotides: TGTGCCAGCCGACTAGCGGAGCTATCCAATGAGCAGTTCTTC. Amino acid sequence: CASRLAELSNEQFF.

This clonotype has ten or more counts. This chain links TRBV7-2 with TRBJ2-7, with 7 positions matching TRBD2. This CDR3 spans 14 amino acids. V was clipped by 4 bases and J by 6 bases; unmatched bases: 9. Germline lookup yields CDR1 SGHTA and CDR2 FQGNSA. The CDR3 reads CASSSGGSNPEQYV. The DNA of the CDR3 is TGTGCCAGCAGCTCCGGGGGGTCCAACCCCGAGCAGTACGTC.

This chain joins TRBV6-5 and TRBJ2-7; 8 positions agree with TRBD1. J was trimmed by 3 bases and V by 5 bases; bases with no gene match: 6. There are 14 residues in the CDR3. In germline, CDR1 is MNHEY, CDR2 SVGAGI. In nucleotides, the CDR3 is TGTGCCAGCAGTGCTGGACAGGGTAGCTACGAGCAGTACGTC. Translated: CASSAGQGSYEQYV.